The 19 T cell receptor beta chains listed next were all sequenced from one sample in a study of T-cell reconstitution after alpha-beta-depleted transplantation in children. Preparation of the TCRbeta library involved a method that used unique molecular identifiers. TCRdb passed the PCR reads through MiXCR, listing each CDR3 protein once. This table has some 600,000 distinct CDR3 sequences, 15% to 20% appearing once. Source: PBMCs from the stem cell graft donor, taken from the stem cell graft. These receptors all come from a human donor who donated a stem cell graft to a child with acute myeloid leukemia.

Remarks on this clonotype: A much larger clone sits a single nucleotide away, making a read error possible. The CDR3 end shows no conserved phenylalanine or tryptophan, and so a read error is likely. This chain joins TRBV15 and TRBJ2-1, with 7 positions matching TRBD2. This CDR3 has 14 amino acids. Germline V gene data show CDR1 as LNHNV and CDR2 as YYDKDF (reference sequence). This CDR3 is CATSGESGRNEQFL. DNA for the CDR3: TGTGCCACCAGCGGAGAGTCCGGGAGGAATGAGCAGTTCTTG.

This clonotype was recorded a few times. The chain employs TRBV20-1 and TRBJ1-2, with D unclear. CDR1 and CDR2 from the germline V gene are DFQATT and SNEGSKA (reference sequence). V lost 0 bases and J lost 2, with 13 bases in between. There are 15 residues in the CDR3. The CDR3 DNA follows: TGCAGTGCTAGAGATTCAGGCCAGGTCAACTATGGCTACACCTTC. Translating it yields CSARDSGQVNYGYTF.

This clonotype was seen a handful of times. The chain combines TRBV7-3 with TRBJ2-1; TRBD1 agrees at 9 bases. V lost 0 bases and J lost 8; bases outside the gene matches: 5. Germline CDR1 SGHTA, CDR2 FQGTGA. There are 15 residues in the CDR3. CDR3: CASSLTGTGFYEQFF. The CDR3 coding sequence is TGTGCCAGCAGCTTAACGGGGACAGGGTTTTATGAGCAGTTCTTC.

In its sample, this clonotype was seen many times. This sequence joins TRBV29-1 and TRBJ2-7, with D possibly TRBD1 on 5 matching bases. The germline V gene encodes CDR1 SQVTM and CDR2 ANQGSEA. This CDR3 spans 13 amino acids. V lost 2 bases to trimming and J lost 3 bases, with 11 bases between them. For the CDR3, the DNA is TGCAGCGTTGAAAGGGGCAACAACTACGAGCAGTACTTC. Its translation: CSVERGNNYEQYF.

This clonotype occurred a few times. As DNA, the CDR3 is TGCAGTGCTCCGCCGGGACAGGGGGCGCCAATGAACACTGAAGCTTTCTTT. Protein: CSAPPGQGAPMNTEAFF. The chain employs TRBV20-1 and TRBJ1-1; TRBD1 matches 12 bases. There are 17 residues in the CDR3. Germline trimming cut 5 bases from V and 0 bases from J; bases unmatched to any gene: 10. Germline V gene data show CDR1 as DFQATT and CDR2 as SNEGSKA (reference sequence).

This clonotype was observed at least ten times. The chain has TRBV12-3 or TRBV12-4 and TRBJ2-7; D might be TRBD1 (6 bases). The V and J ends lost 1 base and 5 bases respectively, with 12 bases between them. The CDR3 length is 14 residues. CDR3 in amino acids: CASSLVQGTHEQYF. CDR3 bases: TGTGCCAGCAGTTTAGTACAGGGCACCCACGAGCAGTACTTC.

This clonotype was observed many times. The V gene is TRBV12-3 or TRBV12-4, the J gene TRBJ2-1; D unclear. There are 12 residues in the CDR3. Trimming removed 3 bases from V and 10 bases from J, with 10 bases in between. The CDR3 nucleotides are TGTGCCAGCAGTTTTGGGCCGTTCGAGCAGTTCTTC. Residues: CASSFGPFEQFF.

This clonotype was observed a few times. The chain carries TRBV7-8 and TRBJ1-5; D gene unclear. There are 17 residues in the CDR3. The V and J ends lost 0 bases and 0 bases respectively, with 12 bases between them. Germline CDR1 and CDR2: SGHVS and FQNEAQ. CDR3 sequence: CASSLAGGGSSNQPQHF. For the CDR3, the DNA is TGTGCCAGCAGCTTAGCCGGAGGAGGTAGTAGCAATCAGCCCCAGCATTTT. Filled out from reference TRBV7-8 and TRBJ1-5, the complete variable domain reads GAGVSQSPRYKVAKRGQDVALRCDPISGHVSLFWYQQALGQGPEFLTYFQNEAQLDKSGLPSDRFFAERPEGSVSTLKIQRTQQEDSAVYLCASSLAGGGSSNQPQHFGDGTRLSIL.

V is TRBV5-1 and J is TRBJ2-3, with D unresolved. V gave up 0 bases and J gave up 3 bases, with 8 bases separating them. CDR1 and CDR2 (germline): SGHRS, YFSETQ. This CDR3 is built from 14 residues. CDR3 nucleotide sequence: TGCGCCAGCAGCTTGGGCCCAGAAACAGATACGCAGTATTTT. Residues: CASSLGPETDTQYF.

The table lists this clonotype with a few counts. The chain uses TRBV5-1 and TRBJ1-1, with D maybe TRBD1 (6 bases). Germline CDR1 reads SGHRS; CDR2 reads YFSETQ. This CDR3 region has 13 residues. Trimming took 7 bases from V and 1 from J, leaving 11 bases between them. The CDR3 sequence: CASGWGANTEAFF. CDR3 bases: TGCGCCAGCGGGTGGGGGGCGAACACTGAAGCTTTCTTT.

The V call is TRBV12-3 or TRBV12-4, the J call TRBJ2-2, with D maybe TRBD1 (7 bases). The V end lost 6 bases, the J end lost 4 bases, and 12 bases lay between the germline ends. The CDR3 totals 14 residues. The CDR3 nucleotides are TGTGCCAGCAGAGGAGGGGGCCTCACCGGGGAGCTGTTTTTT. Translated, it gives CASRGGGLTGELFF.

V is TRBV9 and J is TRBJ2-3; D call uncertain. Trimming stripped 0 bases from V and 1 base from J, with 6 bases between. CDR3 length: 14 residues. Germline-derived CDR1 and CDR2 are SGDLS and YYNGEE. The CDR3 nucleotides read TGTGCCAGCAGCGTAGGGTCCGGCACAGATACGCAGTATTTT. Residues: CASSVGSGTDTQYF.

This clonotype was counted many times. V gene TRBV5-5 combines with J gene TRBJ2-5, with D possibly being TRBD2 (6 bases). Looked up from germline, CDR1 is SGHKS and CDR2 is YYEKEE (reference sequence). Trimming removed 3 bases from V and 0 bases from J, with 9 bases in between. The CDR3 is 14 amino acids. The CDR3 DNA is TGTGCCAGCAGCTCGGAGGGGAACCAAGAGACCCAGTACTTC. Amino acids: CASSSEGNQETQYF.

Comment on this clonotype: Being one base from a much bigger clone, this may be a read error. The chain recombines TRBV29-1 with TRBJ2-1; 7 positions match TRBD2. The CDR3 has 14 amino acids. The V gene's germline CDR1 is SQVTM and CDR2 ANQGSEA. The junction had 8 bases not matched to a gene; V was cut back by 4 bases and J by 5 bases. In DNA, the CDR3 is TGCAGCGTTGTCCCCGGACTAGTGAACAATGAGCAGTTCTTC. As protein: CSVVPGLVNNEQFF.

A few counts support this clonotype. The chain joins TRBV5-1 to TRBJ2-7; D call uncertain. This CDR3 has 14 residues. V lost 0 bases and J 3 bases, leaving 10 bases between the germline ends. Germline values: CDR1 SGHRS, CDR2 YFSETQ. CDR3 sequence: CASSLEARDYEQYF. In DNA form, the CDR3 reads TGCGCCAGCAGCTTGGAGGCCAGAGACTACGAGCAGTACTTC.

The gene calls are TRBV11-2 and TRBJ2-3; D may be TRBD2 (6 bases). CDR1 and CDR2 (germline): SGHAT, FQNNGV. Trimming stripped 2 bases from V and 4 bases from J, with 13 bases between. The CDR3 sequence is 15 residues long. The CDR3 DNA reads TGTGCCAGCAGCTTAAGGGAGCGGGCGGCAGATACGCAGTATTTT. Translating it yields CASSLRERAADTQYF.

The chain uses TRBV15 and TRBJ2-1; maybe TRBD2 (5 bases). The germline V gene encodes CDR1 LNHNV and CDR2 YYDKDF (reference sequence). The germline V and J ends were trimmed by 0 bases and 7 bases, with 16 bases remaining between them. The CDR3 loop spans 16 amino acids. CDR3 amino acids: CATSRDPADRLNEQFF. CDR3 DNA sequence: TGTGCCACCAGCAGAGATCCTGCCGACCGACTAAATGAGCAGTTCTTC. Supplemented by reference TRBV15 and TRBJ2-1, the full variable domain reads DAMVIQNPRYQVTQFGKPVTLSCSQTLNHNVMYWYQQKSSQAPKLLFHYYDKDFNNEADTPDNFQSRRPNTSFCFLDIRSPGLGDTAMYLCATSRDPADRLNEQFFGPGTRLTVL.

The chain recombines TRBV11-2 with TRBJ2-6; D remains unclear. The V end lost 2 bases, the J end lost 2 bases, and 16 bases lay between the germline ends. Per germline, CDR1 SGHAT and CDR2 FQNNGV. The CDR3 has 18 residues. For the CDR3, the DNA is TGTGCCAGCAGCTTACTTCGATCCTCGGCCCCTGGGGCCAACGTCCTGACTTTC. Its protein is CASSLLRSSAPGANVLTF.

This chain uses TRBV24-1 with TRBJ2-1, with 13 nucleotides matching TRBD2. The CDR3 extends over 18 amino acids. Germline-derived CDR1 and CDR2 are KGHDR and SFDVKD. V was clipped by 2 bases and J by 0 bases; unmatched bases: 3. This CDR3 reads CATSDSGLAGVSYNEQFF. The CDR3 DNA sequence: TGTGCCACCAGTGATTCCGGACTAGCGGGGGTCTCCTACAATGAGCAGTTCTTC.